One sample yielded the 27 T cell receptor beta chains listed below, sequenced in a study of T-cell memory formation after mild COVID-19. TCRdb reprocessed the 5' RACE reads via MiXCR and lists one record per CDR3 protein. Of fewer than 600,000 distinct CDR3 sequences listed, less than 25% are singletons. The sequenced material came from PBMCs or a T cell subset sorted from them (not recorded which). The receptors here all came from an adult woman who had mild COVID-19 (a few samples of this study predate the infection). Cell type and time point are not known.

The rearrangement links TRBV5-4 to TRBJ1-3, with a tentative D call TRBD1 (5 bases). The CDR3 loop spans 12 amino acids. Germline assignment: CDR1 SGHNT and CDR2 YYREEE (reference sequence). Trimming left V 0 bases short and J 15 bases short, with 13 bases between. CDR3 nucleotide sequence: TGTGCCAGCAGCTTGGAAATAGGGGAGCCATATTTT. Translating it yields CASSLEIGEPYF.

This clonotype was picked up a small number of times. J is TRBJ2-1 and V is TRBV5-6; unclear D gene. CDR3 size: 13 residues. The germline V gene encodes CDR1 SGHDT and CDR2 YYEEEE. The ends were cut back, 2 bases at V and 5 bases at J, with 8 bases in the middle. The CDR3 nucleotides are TGTGCCAGCAGCTTACGTAGCAACAATGAGCAGTTCTTC. Its translation is CASSLRSNNEQFF.

This chain links TRBV6-4 with TRBJ2-7; no definite D call. V lost 2 bases and J 2 bases, leaving 10 bases between the germline ends. The CDR3 is 14 residues long. Germline V gene data show CDR1 as MRHNA and CDR2 as SNTAGT. CDR3 sequence (DNA): TGTGCCAGCAGTGACGCTAGTATCCCCTACGAGCAGTACTTC. Translation: CASSDASIPYEQYF.

This clonotype was found a few times. This chain links TRBV18 with TRBJ2-7; TRBD1 matches 9 bases. Per the germline V gene, CDR1 is KGHSH and CDR2 is LQKENI. This CDR3 spans 16 amino acids. After removal of 1 base from V and 2 bases from J, the junction contained 6 bases not matched to a gene. For the CDR3, the DNA is TGTGCCAGCTCACCACGCCGGGACAGGGCCCCCTACGAGCAGTACTTC. This sequence encodes CASSPRRDRAPYEQYF.

This clonotype has a handful of counts. The CDR3 here is CASRTTSGLRGGETQYF. In DNA form, the CDR3 reads TGTGCCAGCAGGACAACTAGCGGCCTCCGAGGGGGGGAGACCCAGTACTTC. The chain is built from TRBV5-5 and TRBJ2-5; 8 nucleotides align to TRBD2. CDR1 SGHKS and CDR2 YYEKEE come from the germline V gene (reference sequence). The CDR3 has 17 residues. Trimming at V came to 5 bases and at J to 5 bases, leaving 17 bases not matched to a gene.

The CDR3 DNA reads TGTGCCAGCAGCTTAGTCCAGCGCGGGAGGCCCCTTCTAGTTTGGACGCAGTATTTT. Amino acid sequence: CASSLVQRGRPLLVWTQYF. The rearrangement links TRBV7-8 to TRBJ2-3; 8 bases match TRBD2. Germline trimming cut 1 base from V and 9 bases from J; bases unmatched to any gene: 21. The CDR3 sequence is 19 residues long. Germline V gene sequence: CDR1 SGHVS, CDR2 FQNEAQ.

This clonotype has a handful of counts. This sequence joins TRBV24-1 and TRBJ1-2; TRBD1 is a possible D gene (5 bases). V shed 7 bases and J shed 3 bases, with 8 bases lying between them. Germline V gene sequence: CDR1 KGHDR, CDR2 SFDVKD. The CDR3 runs to 12 residues. CDR3 sequence (DNA): TGTGCCACCAGCGGACATGACTATGGCTACACCTTC. Encoded protein: CATSGHDYGYTF.

This clonotype was recorded at least ten times. This sequence joins TRBV5-1 and TRBJ2-1, with TRBD2 identical over 12 bases. The CDR3 has 16 residues. J was trimmed by 3 bases and V by 3 bases; bases with no gene match: 4. CDR1 is SGHRS, CDR2 YFSETQ, per germline. The CDR3 sequence: CASSWGLAGDYNEQFF. DNA of the CDR3: TGCGCCAGCAGCTGGGGACTAGCGGGCGACTACAATGAGCAGTTCTTC.

This clonotype was seen only a few times. The V and J genes are TRBV6-5 and TRBJ1-1, with 9 bases identical to TRBD1. Trimming removed 5 bases from V and 4 bases from J; junction bases left unmatched: 8. The CDR3 consists of 15 residues. CDR1 and CDR2 (germline): MNHEY, SVGAGI. CDR3 coding DNA: TGTGCCAGCAGTCCTCGACAGGGGGTTGTCACTGAAGCTTTCTTT. It is translated as CASSPRQGVVTEAFF.

This clonotype was seen a handful of times. The rearrangement joins TRBV7-2 to TRBJ2-7; D not resolved. Trimming shortened V by 5 bases and J by 6 bases, and 17 bases separated the two germline ends. The CDR3 covers 14 residues. Germline values: CDR1 SGHTA, CDR2 FQGNSA. The CDR3 region has the DNA TGTGCCAGCAGCCCGGAGATGAGTTGGGGCGAGCAGTACTTC. Its translation is CASSPEMSWGEQYF.

This sequence joins TRBV5-4 and TRBJ2-1; 9 nucleotides line up with TRBD2. Germline V gene lookup returns CDR1 SGHNT and CDR2 YYREEE (reference sequence). There are 18 residues in the CDR3. V shed 4 bases and J 1 base; nucleotides not matched to a gene: 12. The CDR3 loop is CASSPGLAAAGSYNEQFF. DNA of the CDR3: TGTGCCAGCAGCCCGGGACTAGCAGCCGCCGGATCCTACAATGAGCAGTTCTTC.

V gene TRBV5-6 combines with J gene TRBJ2-2; D is undetermined. The CDR3 is 14 amino acids. Trimming cost V 4 bases and J 6 bases, with 13 bases left between them. Germline V lookup: CDR1 SGHDT, CDR2 YYEEEE. CDR3 DNA sequence: TGTGCCAGCAGCCACGACACACCCGCCGGGGAGCTGTTTTTT. This codes for CASSHDTPAGELFF. Looking up the rest from reference TRBV5-6 and TRBJ2-2 gives the full variable domain: DAGVTQSPTHLIKTRGQQVTLRCSPKSGHDTVSWYQQALGQGPQFIFQYYEEEERQRGNFPDRFSGHQFPNYSSELNVNALLLGDSALYLCASSHDTPAGELFFGEGSRLTVL.

V and J are TRBV11-2 and TRBJ2-7; possible D gene TRBD1, 5 bases. CDR3 length equals 14 residues. Germline V CDR1 and CDR2: SGHAT, FQNNGV. V lost 4 bases to trimming and J lost 2 bases, with 12 bases between them. CDR3: CASSSSGSPYEQYF. The CDR3 DNA is TGTGCCAGCAGCTCATCAGGGTCCCCCTACGAGCAGTACTTC.

This clonotype was detected only a few times. Sequence at one end of the junction differs from germline and may be a read error. V and J are TRBV6-2 or TRBV6-3 and TRBJ2-1; 16 bases align to TRBD2. This CDR3 contains 14 residues. Germline CDR1 and CDR2: MNHEY and SVGEGT. CDR3 coding DNA: TGTGCCAGCAGCAAGGGGACTAGCGGGAGGGGCCACAGCTTC. Amino acid sequence: CASSKGTSGRGHSF.

The chain couples TRBV20-1 to TRBJ2-7; D ambiguous. Trimming removed 5 bases at V and 2 bases at J, with 7 bases between. The germline V gene encodes CDR1 DFQATT and CDR2 SNEGSKA (reference sequence). CDR3 length equals 11 residues. CDR3 protein: CSAPGPYEQYF. CDR3 DNA: TGCAGTGCTCCTGGACCCTACGAGCAGTACTTC.

This chain joins TRBV5-1 and TRBJ2-5; TRBD1 is a possible D gene (5 bases). CDR3 length: 16 residues. Germline V lookup: CDR1 SGHRS, CDR2 YFSETQ. Trimming stripped 0 bases from V and 5 bases from J, with 17 bases between. This CDR3 reads CASSLGSQGSSETQYF. The DNA of the CDR3 is TGCGCCAGCAGCTTGGGGTCCCAGGGCTCGTCGGAGACCCAGTACTTC.

This clonotype was found a few times. The rearrangement links TRBV7-9 to TRBJ1-2, with D unresolved. Trimming cost V 3 bases and J 7 bases, with 18 bases left between them. CDR1 SEHNR and CDR2 FQNEAQ come from the germline V gene (reference sequence). The CDR3 extends over 15 amino acids. CDR3 sequence (DNA): TGTGCCAGCAGCTTCTCGATCCCGCACTTCGGTGGCTACACCTTC. Translating it yields CASSFSIPHFGGYTF.

The chain joins TRBV20-1 to TRBJ2-7, with 8 bases matching TRBD1. Germline V lookup: CDR1 DFQATT, CDR2 SNEGSKA (reference sequence). Trimming at V came to 6 bases and at J to 0 bases, leaving 7 bases not matched to a gene. This CDR3 spans 14 amino acids. The CDR3: CSAPTGAISYEQYF. CDR3 sequence (DNA): TGCAGTGCGCCGACAGGGGCCATCTCCTACGAGCAGTACTTC.

The sample holds a few counts of this clonotype. The chain has TRBV24-1 and TRBJ1-1, with a tentative D call TRBD1 (5 bases). The germline gives CDR1 KGHDR, CDR2 SFDVKD. Trimming stripped 4 bases from V and 3 bases from J, with 11 bases between. The CDR3 extends over 14 amino acids. This CDR3 is CATSDGALDTEAFF. The CDR3 DNA reads as TGTGCCACCAGTGACGGGGCTTTAGACACTGAAGCTTTCTTT.

The sample holds a few counts of this clonotype. This chain uses TRBV9 with TRBJ2-1; either TRBD1 or TRBD2 may supply D (5 bases each). Germline values: CDR1 SGDLS, CDR2 YYNGEE. The length of the CDR3 is 14 residues. V gave up 0 bases and J gave up 6 bases, with 10 bases separating them. The CDR3 region is CASSVDGASNEQFF. CDR3 DNA sequence: TGTGCCAGCAGCGTAGACGGGGCAAGCAATGAGCAGTTCTTC.

This clonotype has only a few counts. The J gene is TRBJ2-3, the V gene TRBV21-1; the D segment call TRBD1 is taken from the table without a DNA check. TRBV21-1 is an annotated pseudogene. The CDR3 is 15 amino acids. CDR3 bases: TGTGCCAGCAGCAAAGTTCGAGTAGGGGGAGATACGCAGTATTTT. Amino acids: CASSKVRVGGDTQYF.

This clonotype was seen only a few times. The chain joins TRBV7-9 to TRBJ2-2; 13 positions agree with TRBD2. Germline V gives CDR1 SEHNR, CDR2 FQNEAQ (reference sequence). There are 15 residues in the CDR3. V lost 5 bases to trimming and J lost 6 bases; unmatched junction nucleotides: 3. CDR3 nucleotide sequence: TGTGCCAGCAGCCTGGGACTAGCGGGATCCGGGGAGCTGTTTTTT. Its protein product is CASSLGLAGSGELFF.

CDR3 sequence: CASSQSTRRRAGENEQFF. Written as DNA, the CDR3 is TGCGCCAGCAGTCAGTCGACCCGTCGCAGGGCGGGTGAAAATGAGCAGTTCTTC. This chain uses TRBV23-1 with TRBJ2-1; D possibly matches TRBD1 or TRBD2 (5 bases each). TRBV23-1 counts as an open reading frame of uncertain function. This CDR3 region has 18 residues. V gave up 3 bases and J gave up 7 bases, with 25 bases separating them.

This clonotype was recorded a few times. The V and J genes are TRBV6-2 or TRBV6-3 and TRBJ2-7, with TRBD2 as a possible D gene (5 bases). CDR1 and CDR2 (germline): MNHEY, SVGEGT. The CDR3 runs 15 residues. Trimming removed 6 bases from V and 0 bases from J, with 15 bases in between. This chain's CDR3 is CASREVGVSSYEQYF. CDR3 bases: TGTGCCAGCAGGGAGGTTGGCGTTAGCTCCTACGAGCAGTACTTC.

This clonotype was seen at least ten times. This sequence joins TRBV5-1 and TRBJ1-5; D uncertain. Per germline, CDR1 SGHRS and CDR2 YFSETQ. The CDR3 is 13 residues long. V was shortened by 1 base and J by 5 bases, with 7 bases between the two germline ends. In DNA, the CDR3 is TGCGCCAGCAGCTTGAACCAGGATCAGCCCCAGCATTTT. Translated, it gives CASSLNQDQPQHF.

The chain is built from TRBV6-6 and TRBJ2-7; 7 nucleotides match TRBD1. The CDR3 is 14 amino acids. Trimming cost V 5 bases and J 2 bases; bases outside gene matches: 6. Per the germline V gene, CDR1 is MNHNY and CDR2 is SVGAGI (reference sequence). For the CDR3, the DNA is TGTGCCAGCAGTGGGGGACAGAACGCCTACGAGCAGTACTTC. As protein: CASSGGQNAYEQYF.

This clonotype was seen more than once but under ten times. V usage is TRBV11-2 and J usage is TRBJ1-1; 8 bases fit TRBD1. CDR3 length: 16 residues. Trimming at V came to 0 bases and at J to 1 base, leaving 4 bases not matched to a gene. The germline CDR1 and CDR2 sequences are SGHAT and FQNNGV. The CDR3 here is CASSLELTGENTEAFF. CDR3 DNA sequence: TGTGCCAGCAGCTTAGAACTGACAGGGGAGAACACTGAAGCTTTCTTT.